The entry below describes one T cell receptor (beta chain). This specimen belongs to a study of T cells after yellow fever vaccination. In the study overall: SMART-Seq v4 Ultra Low Input served to prepare low-cell-number fractions.

General study findings and limits: Though weaker, the secondary response peaked faster, on day 5 versus 15. Boosting was followed by the reappearance of most primary-vaccination clones (just under 97% CD4, about 90% CD8). Abundant bulk-population clonotypes could contaminate the FACS-sorted repertoires.

TCRdb used MiXCR to reprocess the 5' RACE reads, holding one entry per CDR3 protein. The profile shows about 50,000 distinct CDR3 sequences, 5% to 6.5% of them singletons. The sequencing used PBMCs, either bulk or a sorted T-cell subset (CD4+, CD8+, memory, or dextramer-sorted; not recorded which), collected on the day of the yellow fever booster vaccination. This sequence was found in a man aged 18-30 years who received the YFV17D yellow fever vaccine.

CDR3 sequence reads: CASSPRDSNQPQHF. The DNA of the CDR3 is TGTGCCAGCAGCCCTCGGGATAGCAATCAGCCCCAGCATTTT. The chain carries TRBV6-5 and TRBJ1-5; D gene unclear. The CDR3 sequence is 14 residues long. Trimming left V 6 bases short and J 0 bases short, with 9 bases between. Germline CDR1 MNHEY, CDR2 SVGAGI.